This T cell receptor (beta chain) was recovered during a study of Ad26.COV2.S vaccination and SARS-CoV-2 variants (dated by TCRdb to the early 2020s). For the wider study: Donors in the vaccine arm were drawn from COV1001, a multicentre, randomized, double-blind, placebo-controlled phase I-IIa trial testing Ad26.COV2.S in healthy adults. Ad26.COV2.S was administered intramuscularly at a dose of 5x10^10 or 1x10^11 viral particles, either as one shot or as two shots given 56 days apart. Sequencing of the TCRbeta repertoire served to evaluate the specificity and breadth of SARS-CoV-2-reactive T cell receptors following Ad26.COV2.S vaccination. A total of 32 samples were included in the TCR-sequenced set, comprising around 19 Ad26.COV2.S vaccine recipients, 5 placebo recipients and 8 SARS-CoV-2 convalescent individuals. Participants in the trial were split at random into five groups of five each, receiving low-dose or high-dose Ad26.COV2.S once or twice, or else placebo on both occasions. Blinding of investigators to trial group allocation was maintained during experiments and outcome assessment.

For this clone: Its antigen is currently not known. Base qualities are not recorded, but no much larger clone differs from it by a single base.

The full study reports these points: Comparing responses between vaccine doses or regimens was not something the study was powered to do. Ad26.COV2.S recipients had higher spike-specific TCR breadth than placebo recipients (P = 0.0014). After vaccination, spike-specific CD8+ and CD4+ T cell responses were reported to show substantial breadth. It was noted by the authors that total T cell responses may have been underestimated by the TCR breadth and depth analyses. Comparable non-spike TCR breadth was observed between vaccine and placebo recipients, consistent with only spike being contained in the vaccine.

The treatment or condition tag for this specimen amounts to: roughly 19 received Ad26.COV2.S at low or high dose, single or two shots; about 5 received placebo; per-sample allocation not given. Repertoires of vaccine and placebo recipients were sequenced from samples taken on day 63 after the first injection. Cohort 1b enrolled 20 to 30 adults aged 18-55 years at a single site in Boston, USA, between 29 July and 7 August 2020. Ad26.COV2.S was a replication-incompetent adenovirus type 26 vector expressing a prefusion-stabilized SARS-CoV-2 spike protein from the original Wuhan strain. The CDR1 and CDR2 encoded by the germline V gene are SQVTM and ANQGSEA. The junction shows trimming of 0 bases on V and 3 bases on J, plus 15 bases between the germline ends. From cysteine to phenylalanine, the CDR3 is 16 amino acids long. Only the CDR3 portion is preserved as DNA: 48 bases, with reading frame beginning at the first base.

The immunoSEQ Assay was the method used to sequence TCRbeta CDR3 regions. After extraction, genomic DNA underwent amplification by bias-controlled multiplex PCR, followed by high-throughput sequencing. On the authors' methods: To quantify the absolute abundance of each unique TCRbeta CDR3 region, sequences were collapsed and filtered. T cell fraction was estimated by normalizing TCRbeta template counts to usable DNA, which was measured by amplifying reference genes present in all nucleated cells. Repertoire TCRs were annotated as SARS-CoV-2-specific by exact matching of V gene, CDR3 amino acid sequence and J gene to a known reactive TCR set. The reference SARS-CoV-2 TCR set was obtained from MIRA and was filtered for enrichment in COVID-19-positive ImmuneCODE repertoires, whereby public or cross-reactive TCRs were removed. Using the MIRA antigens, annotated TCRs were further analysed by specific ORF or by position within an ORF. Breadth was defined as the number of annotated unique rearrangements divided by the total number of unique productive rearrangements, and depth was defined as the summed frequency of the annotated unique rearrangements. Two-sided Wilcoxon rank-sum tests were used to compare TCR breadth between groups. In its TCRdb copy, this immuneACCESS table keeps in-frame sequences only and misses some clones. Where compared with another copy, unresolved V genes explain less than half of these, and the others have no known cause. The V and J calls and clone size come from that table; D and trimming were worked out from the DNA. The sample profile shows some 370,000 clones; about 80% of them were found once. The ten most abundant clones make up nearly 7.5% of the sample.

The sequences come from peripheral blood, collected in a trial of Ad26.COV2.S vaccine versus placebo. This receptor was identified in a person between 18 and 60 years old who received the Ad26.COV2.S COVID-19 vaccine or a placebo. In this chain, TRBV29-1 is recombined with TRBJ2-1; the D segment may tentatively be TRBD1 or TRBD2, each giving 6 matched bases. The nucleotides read TGCAGCGTTGAAGATAGGGGGGCGTTCCTCTACAATGAGCAGTTCTTC. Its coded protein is CSVEDRGAFLYNEQFF.